The rows below give T cell receptor beta chains drawn from one sample of a study of cytomegalovirus exposure and HLA in healthy donors. The assay was immunoSEQ multiplex PCR, and TCRdb's table has in-frame clones only and misses some. The sample comprises roughly 100,000 clones, roughly 80% of which are singletons, and about 1.7% rests with the top ten. The sample taken for sequencing was PBMCs. All receptors derive from a woman in her 40s in good health and CMV-seronegative. The CDR3 runs from the conserved cysteine through the conserved F or W. A D gene is named only where the DNA matches it firmly. Only part of the rows carry a size: once, few, many, or a class if the clone is expanded.

CDR3 DNA,CDR3 protein,J gene,V gene,clone size,D gene
TGTGCCAGCAGCAGCGATAGCGGGAGGGCCGCGAACACCGGGGAGCTGTTTTTT,CASSSDSGRAANTGELFF,TRBJ2-2,TRBV7-3,.,TRBD2
TGTGCCAGCAGCTCAACCCCAGGGGGCACTGAAGCTTTCTTT,CASSSTPGGTEAFF,TRBJ1-1,TRBV7-6,.,TRBD1
TGCGCCAGCAGCTTGACTGTCAGGGACACCGGGGAGCTGTTTTTT,CASSLTVRDTGELFF,TRBJ2-2,TRBV5-1,.,.
TGCGCCAGCAGCGAACCGGGACAGGGTGAGCAGTTCTTC,CASSEPGQGEQFF,TRBJ2-1,TRBV5-1,.,TRBD1
TGTGCCAGCAGTTACGGGACAAACTACGAGCAGTACTTC,CASSYGTNYEQYF,TRBJ2-7,TRBV6-6,.,.
TGCAGCGTTGGGGGGCTAGCGGGAGGGCCAGATACGCAGTATTTT,CSVGGLAGGPDTQYF,TRBJ2-3,TRBV29-1,.,TRBD2
TGTGCCAGTAGTATTCTGATGGACAGGGAGAACACTGAAGCTTTCTTT,CASSILMDRENTEAFF,TRBJ1-1,TRBV19,.,TRBD1
TGTGCCAGCAGCTGGGTCTCGGGATCCTACAATGAGCAGTTCTTC,CASSWVSGSYNEQFF,TRBJ2-1,TRBV5-6,few,.
TGCGCCAGCAGTCAGGACAGGGGAGTCGATCAGCCCCAGCATTTT,CASSQDRGVDQPQHF,TRBJ1-5,TRBV23-1,.,TRBD1
TGTGCCAGTAGTCCCGGACGGAGGGGAACTGAAGCTTTCTTT,CASSPGRRGTEAFF,TRBJ1-1,TRBV19,.,.
TGTGCCAGCAGCTTAGATCCCGACACACACACTGAAGCTTTCTTT,CASSLDPDTHTEAFF,TRBJ1-1,TRBV11-2,.,.
TGTGCCAGCAGCCCCCGGGGGAACACTGAAGCTTTCTTT,CASSPRGNTEAFF,TRBJ1-1,TRBV9,.,.
TGTGCCAGTTCAGACAGGGCCTATGGCTACACCTTC,CASSDRAYGYTF,TRBJ1-2,TRBV19,once,TRBD1
TGTGCCAGCAGCCGGGACTACCAAGCCTACGAGCAGTACTTC,CASSRDYQAYEQYF,TRBJ2-7,TRBV11-2,once,TRBD2
TGTGCCAGCAGTGAACAGGGAGGAGAGGTAGGAGGCTACACCTTC,CASSEQGGEVGGYTF,TRBJ1-2,TRBV6-1,.,.